This T cell receptor (beta chain) is drawn from a study of blood T cell repertoires in COVID-19. Study information: Acute and convalescent COVID-19 specimens originated in the United States, Italy and Spain.

Repertoires were generated with immunoSEQ multiplex PCR, while TCRdb's copy carries only in-frame clones and drops some. The sample consists of approximately 240,000 clones, 80% to 85% of them appearing once. Germline CDR1 and CDR2: SGDLS and YYNGEE. Trimming took off 1 base at V and 5 bases at J, with 28 bases between the two ends. This CDR3 has 20 residues. The source material was peripheral blood. The rearrangement joins TRBV9 to TRBJ2-1; the D gene is possibly TRBD2 (6 bases). The source of this sequence is a woman in her twenties or thirties who had recovered from COVID-19. CDR3 nucleotides: TGTGCCAGCAGCGTAAGAGGTCATTTTAGCGGAGCCTTGGGTAACAATGAGCAGTTCTTC. Protein: CASSVRGHFSGALGNNEQFF.